A selection of T cell receptor beta chains follows, all from one sample in a study of response to subunit inactivated influenza vaccine. MiXCR, applied by TCRdb to the RT-PCR reads, yields one record per CDR3 protein. The sample carries 550,000 to 800,000 distinct CDR3 sequences, less than 20% recorded once. The input for sequencing was PBMCs from blood, taken 11 to 12 days after vaccination. The receptors originated from a man aged 45 to 65 who received an inactivated influenza vaccine. Each CDR3 is given with its conserved first and last residue. D genes are given only for firm matches. Only part of the rows carry a size: once, few, many, or a class if the clone is expanded.

d_gene: .
j_gene: TRBJ2-3
abundance: .
v_gene: TRBV5-6
CDR3nt: TGTGCCAGCAGCGTGCGAAATACGCAGTATTTT
CDR3aa: CASSVRNTQYF

d_gene: .
j_gene: TRBJ2-2
abundance: .
v_gene: TRBV7-9
CDR3nt: TGTGCCAGCAGAAGAGAGATCTTACGGACCGGGGAGCTGTTTTTT
CDR3aa: CASRREILRTGELFF

d_gene: .
j_gene: TRBJ1-3
abundance: many
v_gene: TRBV10-3
CDR3nt: TGTGCCATCAGTGATTCGGGGTATTCTGGAAACACCATATATTTT
CDR3aa: CAISDSGYSGNTIYF

d_gene: .
j_gene: TRBJ2-3
abundance: .
v_gene: TRBV20-1
CDR3nt: TGCAGTGCTAGCCCACCGACTAGAGTTGCAGATACGCAGTATTTT
CDR3aa: CSASPPTRVADTQYF

d_gene: TRBD2
j_gene: TRBJ2-5
abundance: few
v_gene: TRBV28
CDR3nt: TGTGCCAGCGGTAGCGGGAGTTTATCGTCAGAGACCCAGTACTTC
CDR3aa: CASGSGSLSSETQYF

d_gene: .
j_gene: TRBJ1-4
abundance: .
v_gene: TRBV6-5
CDR3nt: TGTGCCAGCAGTTACTCGACAACTTGGGACACACTGTTTTTT
CDR3aa: CASSYSTTWDTLFF

d_gene: TRBD1
j_gene: TRBJ2-3
abundance: .
v_gene: TRBV2
CDR3nt: TGTGCCAGCAGGGCAGGGGGCAGGGGCACAGATACGCAGTATTTT
CDR3aa: CASRAGGRGTDTQYF

d_gene: .
j_gene: TRBJ2-6
abundance: .
v_gene: TRBV7-8
CDR3nt: TGTGCCAGCAGCCCCTTAGTGGTTGATGGAGGGTCTGGGGCCAACGTCCTGACTTTC
CDR3aa: CASSPLVVDGGSGANVLTF

d_gene: .
j_gene: TRBJ2-7
abundance: few
v_gene: TRBV14
CDR3nt: TGTGCCAGCAGCCAAGATCGGGGGTACGGGCAGTACTTC
CDR3aa: CASSQDRGYGQYF

d_gene: TRBD2
j_gene: TRBJ2-3
abundance: .
v_gene: TRBV5-1
CDR3nt: TGCGCCAGCAGCAATGGGGCTAGCGGGAGCACAGATACGCAGTATTTT
CDR3aa: CASSNGASGSTDTQYF

d_gene: TRBD2
j_gene: TRBJ2-1
abundance: few
v_gene: TRBV7-8
CDR3nt: TGTGCCAGCAGCTTAATCGCGACTAGCGGAGGCAATGAGCAGTTCTTC
CDR3aa: CASSLIATSGGNEQFF

d_gene: .
j_gene: TRBJ2-2
abundance: .
v_gene: TRBV28
CDR3nt: TGTGCCAGCAGTTTAATTGGTCGGGGGGCGATCACCGGGGAGCTGTTTTTT
CDR3aa: CASSLIGRGAITGELFF

d_gene: .
j_gene: TRBJ2-1
abundance: .
v_gene: TRBV30
CDR3nt: TGTGCCTGGACCCCCCTGGGGATTTCAGGGTACAATGAGCAGTTCTTC
CDR3aa: CAWTPLGISGYNEQFF

d_gene: TRBD1
j_gene: TRBJ2-3
abundance: .
v_gene: TRBV4-3
CDR3nt: TGCGCCAGCAGCCAAGAGGTACTCGTCAGGGGGCTTACAGATACGCAGTATTTT
CDR3aa: CASSQEVLVRGLTDTQYF

d_gene: .
j_gene: TRBJ2-7
abundance: .
v_gene: TRBV3-1
CDR3nt: TGTGCCAGCAGCCCGACGCCTGTTTACACCTACGAGCAGTACTTC
CDR3aa: CASSPTPVYTYEQYF

d_gene: TRBD2
j_gene: TRBJ2-3
abundance: .
v_gene: TRBV15
CDR3nt: TGTGCCACCAGCAGGGGAGCGGGAGGTACAGATACGCAGTATTTT
CDR3aa: CATSRGAGGTDTQYF

d_gene: .
j_gene: TRBJ2-2
abundance: .
v_gene: TRBV7-6
CDR3nt: TGTGCCAGCAGCACCCACACCGGGGAGCTGTTTTTT
CDR3aa: CASSTHTGELFF

d_gene: .
j_gene: TRBJ1-3
abundance: .
v_gene: TRBV18
CDR3nt: TGTGCCAGCTCACCATGGTCAGAGGGAAACACCATATATTTT
CDR3aa: CASSPWSEGNTIYF

d_gene: TRBD1
j_gene: TRBJ1-2
abundance: .
v_gene: TRBV6-2/TRBV6-3
CDR3nt: TGTGCCAGCAGTTACACACGGACAGGGGTCTATGGCTACACCTTC
CDR3aa: CASSYTRTGVYGYTF

d_gene: TRBD2
j_gene: TRBJ2-1
abundance: .
v_gene: TRBV12-3/TRBV12-4
CDR3nt: TGTGCCAGCAGTCCCCTGACTAGCGGGGGACTTAACAATGAGCAGTTCTTC
CDR3aa: CASSPLTSGGLNNEQFF

d_gene: TRBD1
j_gene: TRBJ2-3
abundance: .
v_gene: TRBV20-1
CDR3nt: TGCAGTGCTAGTCAACAGGGGATTGATACGCAGTATTTT
CDR3aa: CSASQQGIDTQYF

d_gene: .
j_gene: TRBJ2-7
abundance: .
v_gene: TRBV18
CDR3nt: TGTGCCAGCTCACCACGGGTACAGGGAAACGAGCAGTACTTC
CDR3aa: CASSPRVQGNEQYF

d_gene: TRBD2
j_gene: TRBJ2-1
abundance: many
v_gene: TRBV5-1
CDR3nt: TGCGCCAGCAGCTTAGGGACTAGTGGGGATGAGCAGTTCTTC
CDR3aa: CASSLGTSGDEQFF

d_gene: TRBD1
j_gene: TRBJ2-7
abundance: .
v_gene: TRBV13
CDR3nt: TGTGCCAGCAGCTGGCGAGGGGGCCCCTCCTACGAGCAGTACTTC
CDR3aa: CASSWRGGPSYEQYF

d_gene: TRBD1
j_gene: TRBJ1-2
abundance: .
v_gene: TRBV19
CDR3nt: TGTGCCAGCCGGACAGGGGATACCTATGGCTACACCTTC
CDR3aa: CASRTGDTYGYTF

d_gene: .
j_gene: TRBJ1-1
abundance: few
v_gene: TRBV5-1
CDR3nt: TGCGCCAGCAGCTTGGACGGACCGAACACTGAAGCTTTCTTT
CDR3aa: CASSLDGPNTEAFF

d_gene: .
j_gene: TRBJ2-1
abundance: .
v_gene: TRBV19
CDR3nt: TGTGCCAGTAGTATTGGACCAAGCTCCTACAATGAGCAGTTCTTC
CDR3aa: CASSIGPSSYNEQFF

d_gene: .
j_gene: TRBJ1-2
abundance: .
v_gene: TRBV23-1
CDR3nt: TGCGCCAGCAGTCAATCCGGCTACACCTTC
CDR3aa: CASSQSGYTF

d_gene: TRBD1
j_gene: TRBJ1-5
abundance: .
v_gene: TRBV7-2
CDR3nt: TGTGCCAGCAGCCGGACAGGGATCAACCAGCCCCAGCATTTT
CDR3aa: CASSRTGINQPQHF

d_gene: .
j_gene: TRBJ1-1
abundance: .
v_gene: TRBV24-1
CDR3nt: TGTGCCACCAGTGATTTCGGAGGGACTGAAGCTTTCTTT
CDR3aa: CATSDFGGTEAFF

d_gene: .
j_gene: TRBJ1-1
abundance: .
v_gene: TRBV3-1
CDR3nt: TGTGCCAGCAGCCAAGATCAGGACACTGAAGCTTTCTTT
CDR3aa: CASSQDQDTEAFF

d_gene: .
j_gene: TRBJ1-1
abundance: few
v_gene: TRBV4-3
CDR3nt: TGCGCCAGCAGCCAGGGGGTTACGAACACTGAAGCTTTCTTT
CDR3aa: CASSQGVTNTEAFF

d_gene: .
j_gene: TRBJ1-1
abundance: .
v_gene: TRBV6-2/TRBV6-3
CDR3nt: TGTGCCAGCAGTACCCCCAGGTGGCAGGTGAACACTGAAGCTTTCTTT
CDR3aa: CASSTPRWQVNTEAFF

d_gene: TRBD1
j_gene: TRBJ1-1
abundance: few
v_gene: TRBV7-2
CDR3nt: TGTGCCAGCAGCGGAAGACAGGGGACCGCTGAAGCTTTCTTT
CDR3aa: CASSGRQGTAEAFF

d_gene: TRBD2
j_gene: TRBJ2-1
abundance: many
v_gene: TRBV29-1
CDR3nt: TGCAGCACTCAGGCGGGAGTATCCAATGAGCAGTTCTTC
CDR3aa: CSTQAGVSNEQFF

d_gene: .
j_gene: TRBJ2-6
abundance: .
v_gene: TRBV12-3/TRBV12-4
CDR3nt: TGTGCCAGCAGTCGGGGGCTTGGGGCCAACGTCCTGACTTTC
CDR3aa: CASSRGLGANVLTF

d_gene: .
j_gene: TRBJ2-2
abundance: few
v_gene: TRBV5-1
CDR3nt: TGCGCCACCGAACGAAGCGGAACGAACACCGGGGAGCTGTTTTTT
CDR3aa: CATERSGTNTGELFF

d_gene: .
j_gene: TRBJ2-7
abundance: few
v_gene: TRBV15
CDR3nt: TGTGCCACCAGTAGACTGGGACCTTCCTACGAGCAGTACTTC
CDR3aa: CATSRLGPSYEQYF

d_gene: TRBD2
j_gene: TRBJ2-3
abundance: many
v_gene: TRBV12-3/TRBV12-4
CDR3nt: TGTGCCAGCAGTTTCGATAGCGGGAGGGATACGCAGTATTTT
CDR3aa: CASSFDSGRDTQYF

d_gene: .
j_gene: TRBJ2-1
abundance: .
v_gene: TRBV6-2/TRBV6-3
CDR3nt: TGTGCCACCTATCAAGCGATGCGGACCTCTGGGCTGAGCTCCTACAATGAGCAGTTCTTC
CDR3aa: CATYQAMRTSGLSSYNEQFF

d_gene: .
j_gene: TRBJ1-3
abundance: .
v_gene: TRBV4-1
CDR3nt: TGCGCCAGCAGCCAAGTATTGCCCGGCAGGAGGGACACCATATATTTT
CDR3aa: CASSQVLPGRRDTIYF

d_gene: .
j_gene: TRBJ2-2
abundance: .
v_gene: TRBV20-1
CDR3nt: TGCAGTGCTAGAGACAGAACCGGGGGAGCTAACACCGGGGAGCTGTTTTTT
CDR3aa: CSARDRTGGANTGELFF

d_gene: .
j_gene: TRBJ2-3
abundance: few
v_gene: TRBV11-1
CDR3nt: TGTGCCAGCAGCTCGGTTCTTTCACGGAATTTCATGTATAGCACAGATACGCAGTATTTT
CDR3aa: CASSSVLSRNFMYSTDTQYF

d_gene: TRBD2
j_gene: TRBJ2-5
abundance: few
v_gene: TRBV2
CDR3nt: TGTGCCAGCATGAGCGGGAGGGCCCAAGAGACCCAGTACTTC
CDR3aa: CASMSGRAQETQYF

d_gene: .
j_gene: TRBJ2-1
abundance: many
v_gene: TRBV29-1
CDR3nt: TGCAGCGCCGGGGAGAGGTACAATGAGCAGTTCTTC
CDR3aa: CSAGERYNEQFF

d_gene: .
j_gene: TRBJ2-1
abundance: few
v_gene: TRBV5-1
CDR3nt: TGCGCCAGCAGCTTGGGCCACAAACTAAACAATGAGCAGTTCTTC
CDR3aa: CASSLGHKLNNEQFF

d_gene: TRBD2
j_gene: TRBJ2-7
abundance: .
v_gene: TRBV20-1
CDR3nt: TGCAGTGCTCCACGACTAGCGGGATCCTACGAGCAGTACTTC
CDR3aa: CSAPRLAGSYEQYF

d_gene: .
j_gene: TRBJ2-1
abundance: .
v_gene: TRBV20-1
CDR3nt: TGCAGTGCTGAGGGACCGAGCAATGAGCAGTTCTTC
CDR3aa: CSAEGPSNEQFF

d_gene: .
j_gene: TRBJ2-3
abundance: .
v_gene: TRBV7-2
CDR3nt: TGTGCCAGCAGCTTAACAGGTAGCGGATGGATCACAGATACGCAGTATTTT
CDR3aa: CASSLTGSGWITDTQYF